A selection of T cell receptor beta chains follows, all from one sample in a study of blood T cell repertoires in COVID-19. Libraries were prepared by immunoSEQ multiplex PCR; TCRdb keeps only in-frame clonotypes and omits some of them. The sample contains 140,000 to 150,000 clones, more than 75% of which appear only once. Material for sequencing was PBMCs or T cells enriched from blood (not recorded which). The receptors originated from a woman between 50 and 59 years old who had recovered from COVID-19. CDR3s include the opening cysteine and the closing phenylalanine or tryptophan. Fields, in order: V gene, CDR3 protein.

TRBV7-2	CASSSPLTSTDTQYF
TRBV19	CASSTILQGANTEAFF
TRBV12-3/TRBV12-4	CASSEPDTQYF
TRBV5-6	CASSSTGGYNEQFF
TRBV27	CASSTGRLSGANVLTF
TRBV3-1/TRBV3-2	CASSYRTGFTGELFF
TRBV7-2	CASSLTSGGKYF
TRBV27	CASTKIGGTGELFF
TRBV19	CASSMTGGQETQYF
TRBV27	CASSFREETQYF
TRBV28	CASSFPFGGALGYTF
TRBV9	CASSAPEGAQYF
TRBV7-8	CASSLDRASEQFF
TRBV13	CASSLGPGQGLPGELFF
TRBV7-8	CASSLLAGPQETQYF
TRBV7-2	CASSLIGQGSLEQFF
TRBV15	CATSRGGQGSDTQYF
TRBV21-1	CASSGSHRERCQPQHF
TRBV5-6	CASSLPSWETQYF
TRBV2	CASSAGMGTETQYF
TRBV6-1	CASSEFSGETQYF
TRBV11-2	CASTPIQKREYTGELFF
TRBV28	CASGTLSGNTIYF
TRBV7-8	CASSPGWGDYGYTF
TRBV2	CASSKAGFQNSPLHF
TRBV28	CASRGRGVNQPQHF
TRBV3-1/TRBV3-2	CASTTGGGGYTF
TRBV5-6	CASSVSNTGQANTGELFF
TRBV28	CASSERQGPKNIQYF
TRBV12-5	CASGLVGTNYGYTF
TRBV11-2	CASFLGQRNTGELFF
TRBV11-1	CASSPFGGQPQHF
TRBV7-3	CASSFRRDTEAFF
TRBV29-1	CSVSGLGANYGYTF
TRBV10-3	CAIRDGEVKTQYF
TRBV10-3	CAIGGDADYGYTF
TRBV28	CASLSDRGVNQPQHF
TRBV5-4	CASSVDRGGTEAFF
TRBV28	CASRRQGADEKLFF
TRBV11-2	CASSLTEDTEAFF
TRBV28	CASSPLETTINYGYTF
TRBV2	CAFARSGSGNTIYF
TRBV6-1	CASSEGTGAEGYGYTF
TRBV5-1	CASSSYLQGADTIYF
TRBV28	CASSLNPVSGNTIYF
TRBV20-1	CSRGNYGYTF
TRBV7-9	CASFSDAQGAIDTQYF
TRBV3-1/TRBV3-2	CASSQDDRGPSYGYTF
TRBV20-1	CSASQNNEQFF
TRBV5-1	CASSAGQGADQPQHF
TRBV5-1	CASSFVGADTEAFF
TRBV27	CASSFRGGYTEAFF
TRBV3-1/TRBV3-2	CASSQDSSVYNEQFF
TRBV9	CASSVGAGHGSPLHF
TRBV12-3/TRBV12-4	CASQGIGNQPQHF